The clone carrying this T cell receptor (beta chain) was seen ten or more times. Antigen: not known. The data derive from a study of regulatory T cells in long-lasting Graves disease. Study-level findings and limits: Lower TCR diversity characterized persistent Graves' patients relative to newly diagnosed patients. Persistent disease was associated with favored TRBV28 usage and with favored use of TRBJ1-2 and TRBJ2-5.

Library construction for TCR beta used iRepertoire HTBI primers and Arm-PCR of CDR3 regions. A single record per CDR3 protein comes from TCRdb applying MiXCR to the multiplex PCR reads. The sample lists approximately 690,000 distinct CDR3 sequences, around 30% occurring once. Time point noted: persistent/refractory GD, antithyroid drugs over 5 years with positive TRAb. PBMC RNA served as the TCR library source. There are 18 residues in the CDR3. The ends lost 6 bases at V and 6 bases at J; junction bases unmatched: 19. Germline-derived CDR1 and CDR2 are MNHEY and SMNVEV (reference sequence). The receptor was isolated from a female donor with Graves disease. The chain carries TRBV27 and TRBJ2-7, with 11 nucleotides matching TRBD2. The sample in question was peripheral blood mononuclear cells (PBMCs), obtained when the disease was refractory, from a patient treated with antithyroid drugs. The CDR3 protein is CASSPLRADTSGSGEQYF. In DNA form, the CDR3 reads TGTGCCAGCAGCCCCCTTCGGGCGGATACTAGCGGGAGCGGCGAGCAGTACTTC.